The rows below give T cell receptor beta chains drawn from one sample of a study of blood T cell repertoires in COVID-19. Here immunoSEQ multiplex PCR was the method, and the copy in TCRdb shows in-frame clones only, minus some. The sample yields under 250,000 clones, around 81% seen once. Sequenced material: peripheral blood. The receptors originated from a man over 45 with active or convalescent COVID-19. CDR3s include the opening cysteine and the closing phenylalanine or tryptophan. A D gene is named only where the DNA matches it firmly. Some rows have no size entry. The others give once, few or many, or a class for an expanded clone.

d_call	clone_size	v_call	j_call	cdr3_aa	cdr3_nt
TRBD1	.	TRBV9	TRBJ2-7	CASSHRDRDEQYF	TGTGCCAGCAGCCATAGGGACAGGGACGAGCAGTACTTC
TRBD2	.	TRBV19	TRBJ2-7	CASSIAASGGAEEQYF	TGTGCCAGTAGTATCGCGGCTAGCGGGGGGGCTGAAGAGCAGTACTTC
.	once	TRBV28	TRBJ2-3	CASWTPDTQYF	TGTGCCAGCTGGACTCCAGATACGCAGTATTTT
.	.	TRBV5-1	TRBJ1-4	CASSLATANEKLFF	TGCGCCAGCAGCTTGGCGACAGCTAATGAAAAACTGTTTTTT
.	.	TRBV20-1	TRBJ2-5	CSAYRAETQYF	TGCAGTGCATACAGGGCAGAGACCCAGTACTTC
TRBD2	once	TRBV14	TRBJ2-7	CASSQAIGGVNEQYF	TGTGCCAGCAGCCAAGCCATTGGGGGGGTGAACGAGCAGTACTTC
.	.	TRBV7-8	TRBJ1-4	CASNRGATNEKLFF	TGTGCCAGTAACCGGGGAGCAACTAATGAAAAACTGTTTTTT
.	few	TRBV18	TRBJ2-1	CASSPLRSSYNEQFF	TGTGCCAGCTCACCACTCCGTTCCTCCTACAATGAGCAGTTCTTC
.	.	TRBV7-2	TRBJ2-2	CASSLGGRTGELFF	TGTGCCAGCAGCTTGGGGGGGCGTACCGGGGAGCTGTTTTTT
.	.	TRBV2	TRBJ2-1	CASNSRDEQFF	TGTGCCAGCAATTCCCGAGATGAGCAGTTCTTC
.	.	TRBV7-2	TRBJ2-2	CASSLDGGYTGELFF	TGTGCCAGCAGCTTAGATGGGGGGTATACCGGGGAGCTGTTTTTT
.	.	TRBV10-3	TRBJ2-2	CATAGLTDTGELFF	TGTGCCACGGCGGGTCTTACCGACACCGGGGAGCTGTTTTTT
TRBD1	.	TRBV15	TRBJ2-2	CATSRDRQGEVTGELFF	TGTGCCACCAGCAGAGATAGACAGGGGGAGGTCACCGGGGAGCTGTTTTTT
.	.	TRBV27	TRBJ1-1	CASSPQGWGAEAFF	TGTGCCAGCAGTCCCCAGGGGTGGGGAGCTGAAGCTTTCTTT
TRBD2	.	TRBV9	TRBJ2-1	CASSVEVGGGQNEQFF	TGTGCCAGCAGCGTAGAGGTGGGCGGGGGTCAAAATGAGCAGTTCTTC
.	.	TRBV3-1/TRBV3-2	TRBJ1-2	CASSRGRGYTF	TGTGCCAGCAGCAGGGGAAGGGGCTACACCTTC
.	.	TRBV5-4	TRBJ1-4	CASSPLPGVANEKLFF	TGTGCCAGCAGCCCCCTACCGGGGGTTGCGAATGAAAAACTGTTTTTT
.	few	TRBV10-3	TRBJ1-3	CAIRGTGLANTIYF	TGTGCCATCAGGGGAACAGGGTTGGCAAACACCATATATTTT
TRBD1	.	TRBV6-2/TRBV6-3	TRBJ1-1	CASNPGQLNTEAFF	TGTGCCAGCAACCCGGGACAGCTCAACACTGAAGCTTTCTTT
.	.	TRBV21-1	TRBJ2-3	CASSNGAGSDTQYF	TGTGCCAGCAGCAACGGAGCGGGGTCCGATACGCAGTATTTT
TRBD1	.	TRBV6-2/TRBV6-3	TRBJ2-5	CASGRDSQETQYF	TGTGCCAGCGGCCGGGACAGCCAAGAGACCCAGTACTTC
TRBD1	few	TRBV28	TRBJ1-2	CASSALDRYYGYTF	TGTGCCAGCAGTGCCCTGGACAGGTACTATGGCTACACCTTC
.	.	TRBV28	TRBJ1-6	CASRHGISYNSPLHF	TGTGCCAGCCGACACGGGATCTCCTATAATTCACCCCTCCACTTT
TRBD2	.	TRBV3-1/TRBV3-2	TRBJ2-3	CARGLAGGLTDTQYF	TGTGCCAGAGGACTAGCGGGGGGTCTCACAGATACGCAGTATTTT
TRBD2	.	TRBV25-1	TRBJ2-7	CASSVSSGGPLEQYF	TGTGCCAGCAGTGTATCTAGCGGGGGGCCCCTCGAGCAGTACTTC
TRBD1	.	TRBV7-2	TRBJ1-2	CASSSTGDKALSYGYTF	TGTGCCAGCAGCTCGACAGGGGATAAAGCCCTTAGCTATGGCTACACCTTC
.	.	TRBV5-1	TRBJ1-3	CASSFSGTATNTIYF	TGCGCCAGCAGCTTCTCCGGGACTGCCACTAACACCATATATTTT
.	.	TRBV7-9	TRBJ2-3	CASSRGTSTDTQYF	TGTGCCAGCAGCCGCGGGACTAGCACAGATACGCAGTATTTT
.	.	TRBV6-6	TRBJ1-5	CASRDTNNQPQHF	TGTGCCAGCAGGGACACTAACAATCAGCCCCAGCATTTT
TRBD1	.	TRBV29-1	TRBJ2-3	CSVLRTGGDTQYF	TGCAGCGTTCTTCGGACAGGGGGAGATACGCAGTATTTT
TRBD1	once	TRBV19	TRBJ1-6	CASSRDRVSPLHF	TGTGCCAGTTCCCGGGACAGGGTTTCACCCCTCCACTTT
TRBD1	.	TRBV18	TRBJ2-3	CASSPPDRSTDTQYF	TGTGCCAGCTCACCACCGGACAGGAGCACAGATACGCAGTATTTT